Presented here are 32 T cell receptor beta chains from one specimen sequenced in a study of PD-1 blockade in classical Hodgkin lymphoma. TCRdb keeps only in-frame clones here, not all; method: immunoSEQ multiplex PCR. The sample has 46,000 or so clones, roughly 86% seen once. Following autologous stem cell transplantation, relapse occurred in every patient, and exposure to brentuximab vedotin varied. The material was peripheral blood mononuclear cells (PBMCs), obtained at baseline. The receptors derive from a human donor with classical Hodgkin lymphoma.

CDR3 nucleotide sequence: TGTGCCATTAAAGGAGCAGGGTATAATGAGCAGTTCTTC. Residues: CAIKGAGYNEQFF. The V call is TRBV2, the J call TRBJ2-1; D possibly corresponds to TRBD1 (5 bases). This CDR3 spans 13 amino acids. CDR1 SNHLY and CDR2 FYNNEI come from the germline V gene. V was trimmed by 10 bases and J by 7 bases, leaving 17 bases between them.

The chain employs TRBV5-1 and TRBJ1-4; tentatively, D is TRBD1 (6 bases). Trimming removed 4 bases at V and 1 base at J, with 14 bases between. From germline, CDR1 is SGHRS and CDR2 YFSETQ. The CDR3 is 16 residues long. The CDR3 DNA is TGCGCCAGCAGCCTACAGGGTGGGGGAACTAATGAAAAACTGTTTTTT. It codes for CASSLQGGGTNEKLFF.

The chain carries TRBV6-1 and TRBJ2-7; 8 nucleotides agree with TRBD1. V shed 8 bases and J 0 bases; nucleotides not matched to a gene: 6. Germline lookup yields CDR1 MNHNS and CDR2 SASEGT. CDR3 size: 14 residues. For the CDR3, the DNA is TGTGCCAGCGAACGGGACAGGAGCTCCTACGAGCAGTACTTC. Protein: CASERDRSSYEQYF.

The chain's CDR3 is CASSLDLRTDTQYF. CDR3 sequence (DNA): TGTGCCAGCAGCTTAGACCTCCGCACAGATACGCAGTATTTT. V gene TRBV13 combines with J gene TRBJ2-3; D remains ambiguous. The CDR3 is 14 residues long. Trimming pared 1 base from V and 1 base from J, leaving 6 bases between. CDR1 is PRHDT, CDR2 FYEKMQ, per germline (reference sequence).

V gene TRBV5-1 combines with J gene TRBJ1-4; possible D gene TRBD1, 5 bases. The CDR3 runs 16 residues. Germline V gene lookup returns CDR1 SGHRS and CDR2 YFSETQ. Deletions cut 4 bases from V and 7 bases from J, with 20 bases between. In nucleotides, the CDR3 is TGCGCCAGCAGCCCGCTCCTAGCAGCAGGGAGTGAAAAACTGTTTTTT. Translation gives CASSPLLAAGSEKLFF.

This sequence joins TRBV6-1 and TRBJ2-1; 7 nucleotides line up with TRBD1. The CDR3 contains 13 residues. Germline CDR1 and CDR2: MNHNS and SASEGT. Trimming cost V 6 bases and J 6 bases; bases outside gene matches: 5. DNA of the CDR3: TGTGCCAGCAGGAGGGACAGCGTCAATGAGCAGTTCTTC. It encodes CASRRDSVNEQFF.

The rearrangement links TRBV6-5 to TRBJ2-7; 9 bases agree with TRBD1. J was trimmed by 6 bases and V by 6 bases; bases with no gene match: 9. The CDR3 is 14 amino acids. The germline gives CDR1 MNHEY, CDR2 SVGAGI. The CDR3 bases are TGTGCCAGCAGCGCTGGACAGGGGAGTAGCGAGCAGTACTTC. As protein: CASSAGQGSSEQYF.

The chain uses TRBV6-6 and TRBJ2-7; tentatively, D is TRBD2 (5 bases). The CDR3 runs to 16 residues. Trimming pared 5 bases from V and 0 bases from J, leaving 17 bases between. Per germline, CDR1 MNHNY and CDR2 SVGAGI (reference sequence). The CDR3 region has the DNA TGTGCCAGCAGTCGACCAGGACTGGAAAGCTCCTACGAGCAGTACTTC. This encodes CASSRPGLESSYEQYF.

DNA for the CDR3: TGCAGCGTTGTAGCGGGGGGCCTCAATGAGCAGTTCTTC. This codes for CSVVAGGLNEQFF. The chain combines TRBV29-1 with TRBJ2-1, with 10 nucleotides matching TRBD2. Germline lookup yields CDR1 SQVTM and CDR2 ANQGSEA. The V and J ends lost 4 bases and 6 bases, in that order; junction bases with no gene match: 3. The CDR3 contains 13 residues.

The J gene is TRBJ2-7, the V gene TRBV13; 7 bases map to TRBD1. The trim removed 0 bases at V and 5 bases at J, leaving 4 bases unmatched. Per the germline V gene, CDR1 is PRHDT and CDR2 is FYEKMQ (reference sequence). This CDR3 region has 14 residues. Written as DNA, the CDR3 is TGTGCCAGCAGCTTAGGTGAGGGGGCCCACGAGCAGTACTTC. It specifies CASSLGEGAHEQYF. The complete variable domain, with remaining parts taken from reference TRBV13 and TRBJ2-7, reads AAGVIQSPRHLIKEKRETATLKCYPIPRHDTVYWYQQGPGQDPQFLISFYEKMQSDKGSIPDRFSAQQFSDYHSELNMSSLELGDSALYFCASSLGEGAHEQYFGPGTRLTVT.

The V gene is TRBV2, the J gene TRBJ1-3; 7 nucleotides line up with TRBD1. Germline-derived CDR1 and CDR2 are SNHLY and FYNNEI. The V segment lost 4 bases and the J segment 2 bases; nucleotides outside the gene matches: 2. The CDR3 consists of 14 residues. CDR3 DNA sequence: TGTGCCAGCAGTGGACAGGGTGCTGGAAACACCATATATTTT. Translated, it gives CASSGQGAGNTIYF.

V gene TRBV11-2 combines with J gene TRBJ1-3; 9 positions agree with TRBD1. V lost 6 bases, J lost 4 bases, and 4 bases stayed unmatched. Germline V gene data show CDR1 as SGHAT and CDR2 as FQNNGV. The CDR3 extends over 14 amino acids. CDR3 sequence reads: CASSGTGYGNTIYF. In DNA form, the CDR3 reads TGTGCCAGCAGTGGGACAGGGTACGGAAACACCATATATTTT.

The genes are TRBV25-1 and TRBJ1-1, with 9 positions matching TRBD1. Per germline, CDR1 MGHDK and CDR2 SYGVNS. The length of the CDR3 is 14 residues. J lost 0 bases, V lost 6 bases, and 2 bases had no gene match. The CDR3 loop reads CASRGTGLNTEAFF. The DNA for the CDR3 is TGTGCCAGCAGGGGGACAGGGTTGAACACTGAAGCTTTCTTT. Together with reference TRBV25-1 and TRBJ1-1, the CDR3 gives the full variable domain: EADIYQTPRYLVIGTGKKITLECSQTMGHDKMYWYQQDPGMELHLIHYSYGVNSTEKGDLSSESTVSRIRTEHFPLTLESARPSHTSQYLCASRGTGLNTEAFFGQGTRLTVV.

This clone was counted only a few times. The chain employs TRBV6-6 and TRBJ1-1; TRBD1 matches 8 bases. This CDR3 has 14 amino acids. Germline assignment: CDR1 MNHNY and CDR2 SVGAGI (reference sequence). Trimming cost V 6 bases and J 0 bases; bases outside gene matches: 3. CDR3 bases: TGTGCCAGCAGCCAACAGGGGGTGAACACTGAAGCTTTCTTT. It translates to CASSQQGVNTEAFF.

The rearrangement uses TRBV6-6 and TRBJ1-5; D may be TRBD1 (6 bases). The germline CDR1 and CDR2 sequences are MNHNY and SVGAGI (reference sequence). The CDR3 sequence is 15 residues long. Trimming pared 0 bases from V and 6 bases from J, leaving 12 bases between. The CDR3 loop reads CASSYSGEGGQPQHF. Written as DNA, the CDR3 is TGTGCCAGCAGTTACTCGGGGGAGGGGGGTCAGCCCCAGCATTTT.

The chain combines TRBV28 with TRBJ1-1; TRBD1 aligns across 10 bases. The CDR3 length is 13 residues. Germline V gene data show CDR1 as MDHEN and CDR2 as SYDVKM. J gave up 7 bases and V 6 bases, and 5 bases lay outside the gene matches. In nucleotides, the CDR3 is TGTGCCAGCAGCCCCTGGACAGGGGGTGAAGCTTTCTTT. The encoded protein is CASSPWTGGEAFF. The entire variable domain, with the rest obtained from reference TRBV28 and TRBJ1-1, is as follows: DVKVTQSSRYLVKRTGEKVFLECVQDMDHENMFWYRQDPGLGLRLIYFSYDVKMKEKGDIPEGYSVSREKKERFSLILESASTNQTSMYLCASSPWTGGEAFFGQGTRLTVV.

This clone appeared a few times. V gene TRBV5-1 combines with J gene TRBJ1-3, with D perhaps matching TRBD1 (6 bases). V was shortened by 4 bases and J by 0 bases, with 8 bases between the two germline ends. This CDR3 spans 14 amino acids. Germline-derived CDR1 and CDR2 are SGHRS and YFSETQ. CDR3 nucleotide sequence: TGCGCCAGCAGCCAGGACAGCTCTGGAAACACCATATATTTT. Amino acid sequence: CASSQDSSGNTIYF.

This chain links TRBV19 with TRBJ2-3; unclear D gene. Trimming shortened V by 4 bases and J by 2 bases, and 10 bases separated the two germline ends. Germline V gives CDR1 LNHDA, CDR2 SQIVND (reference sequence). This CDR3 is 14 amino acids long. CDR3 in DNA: TGTGCCAGTAGTAATCGCGGCTACACAGATACGCAGTATTTT. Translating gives CASSNRGYTDTQYF.

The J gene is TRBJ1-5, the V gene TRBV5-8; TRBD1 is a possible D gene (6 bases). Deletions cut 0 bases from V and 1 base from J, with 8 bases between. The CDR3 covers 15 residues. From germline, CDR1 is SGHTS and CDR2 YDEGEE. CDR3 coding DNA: TGTGCCAGCAGCTTGGAAGGGGGGAGCAATCAGCCCCAGCATTTT. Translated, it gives CASSLEGGSNQPQHF.

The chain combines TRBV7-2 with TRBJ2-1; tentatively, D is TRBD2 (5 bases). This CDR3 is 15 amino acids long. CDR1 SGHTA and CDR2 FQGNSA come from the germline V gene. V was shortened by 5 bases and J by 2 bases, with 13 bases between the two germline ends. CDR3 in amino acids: CASSKREGAYNEQFF. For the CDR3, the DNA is TGTGCCAGCAGCAAACGGGAAGGAGCCTACAATGAGCAGTTCTTC.

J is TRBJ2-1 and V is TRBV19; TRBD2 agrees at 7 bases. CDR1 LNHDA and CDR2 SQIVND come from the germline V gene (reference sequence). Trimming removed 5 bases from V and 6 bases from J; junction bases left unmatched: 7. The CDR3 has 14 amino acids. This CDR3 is CASSVLAGTNEQFF. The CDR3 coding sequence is TGTGCCAGTAGTGTATTAGCGGGTACCAATGAGCAGTTCTTC. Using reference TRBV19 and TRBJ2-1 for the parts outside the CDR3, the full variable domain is DGGITQSPKYLFRKEGQNVTLSCEQNLNHDAMYWYRQDPGQGLRLIYYSQIVNDFQKGDIAEGYSVSREKKESFPLTVTSAQKNPTAFYLCASSVLAGTNEQFFGPGTRLTVL.

CDR3 sequence (DNA): TGTGCCAGCAGTTTAAGTGTGTTATCGTCCTACAATGAGCAGTTCTTC. This encodes CASSLSVLSSYNEQFF. V usage is TRBV27 and J usage is TRBJ2-1; D is uncertain. The CDR3 is made up of 16 amino acids. Germline V gives CDR1 MNHEY, CDR2 SMNVEV (reference sequence). V dropped 2 bases and J dropped 1 base, with 12 bases sitting between them.

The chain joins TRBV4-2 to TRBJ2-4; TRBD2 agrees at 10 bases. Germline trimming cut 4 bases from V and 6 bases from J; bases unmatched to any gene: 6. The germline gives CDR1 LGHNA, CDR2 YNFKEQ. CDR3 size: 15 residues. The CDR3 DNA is TGTGCCAGCAGCCCCCTAGCGGGGGCCTTAAACATTCAGTACTTC. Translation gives CASSPLAGALNIQYF.

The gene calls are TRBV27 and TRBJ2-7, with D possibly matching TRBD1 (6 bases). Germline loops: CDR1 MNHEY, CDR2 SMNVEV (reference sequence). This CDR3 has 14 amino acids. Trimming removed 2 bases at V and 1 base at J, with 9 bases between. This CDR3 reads CASSLTGSSYEQYF. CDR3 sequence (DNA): TGTGCCAGCAGTTTAACAGGGTCATCCTACGAGCAGTACTTC.

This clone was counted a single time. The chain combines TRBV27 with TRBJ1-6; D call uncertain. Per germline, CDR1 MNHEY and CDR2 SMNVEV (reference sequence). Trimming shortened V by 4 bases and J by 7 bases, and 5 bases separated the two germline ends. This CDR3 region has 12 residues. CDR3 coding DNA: TGTGCCAGCAGTTACAGAAATTCACCCCTCCACTTT. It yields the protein CASSYRNSPLHF.

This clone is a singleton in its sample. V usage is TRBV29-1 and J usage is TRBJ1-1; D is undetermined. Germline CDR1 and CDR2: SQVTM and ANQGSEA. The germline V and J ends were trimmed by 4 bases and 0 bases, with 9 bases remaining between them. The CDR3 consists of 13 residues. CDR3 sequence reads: CSVVWEMNTEAFF. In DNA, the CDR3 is TGCAGCGTTGTTTGGGAGATGAACACTGAAGCTTTCTTT.

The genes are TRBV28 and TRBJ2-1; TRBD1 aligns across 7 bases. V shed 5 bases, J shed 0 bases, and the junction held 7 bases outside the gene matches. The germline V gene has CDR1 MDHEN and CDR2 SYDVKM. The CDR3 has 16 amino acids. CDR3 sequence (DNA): TGTGCCAGCAGTATTTGGACAGGTTTCTCCTACAATGAGCAGTTCTTC. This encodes CASSIWTGFSYNEQFF.

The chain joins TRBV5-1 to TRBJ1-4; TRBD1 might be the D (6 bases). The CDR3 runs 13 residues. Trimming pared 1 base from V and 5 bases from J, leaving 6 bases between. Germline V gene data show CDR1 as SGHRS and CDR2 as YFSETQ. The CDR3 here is CASSLTGNEKLFF. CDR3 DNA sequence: TGCGCCAGCAGCTTGACAGGGAATGAAAAACTGTTTTTT.

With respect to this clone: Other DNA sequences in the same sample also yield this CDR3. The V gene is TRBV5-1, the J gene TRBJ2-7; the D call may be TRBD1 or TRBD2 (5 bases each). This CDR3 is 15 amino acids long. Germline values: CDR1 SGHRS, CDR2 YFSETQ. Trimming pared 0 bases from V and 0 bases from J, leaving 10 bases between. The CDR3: CASSLEWGSSYEQYF. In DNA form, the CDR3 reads TGCGCCAGCAGCTTGGAATGGGGGAGCTCCTACGAGCAGTACTTC. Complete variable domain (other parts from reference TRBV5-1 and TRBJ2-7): KAGVTQTPRYLIKTRGQQVTLSCSPISGHRSVSWYQQTPGQGLQFLFEYFSETQRNKGNFPGRFSGRQFSNSRSEMNVSTLELGDSALYLCASSLEWGSSYEQYFGPGTRLTVT.

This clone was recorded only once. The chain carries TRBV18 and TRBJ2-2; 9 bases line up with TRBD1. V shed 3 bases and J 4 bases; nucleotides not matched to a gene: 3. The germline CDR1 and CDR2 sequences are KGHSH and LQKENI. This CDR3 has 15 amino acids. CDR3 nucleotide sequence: TGTGCCAGCTCACCGGGACAGGGACCCACCGGGGAGCTGTTTTTT. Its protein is CASSPGQGPTGELFF. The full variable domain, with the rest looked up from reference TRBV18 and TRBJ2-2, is NAGVMQNPRHLVRRRGQEARLRCSPMKGHSHVYWYRQLPEEGLKFMVYLQKENIIDESGMPKERFSAEFPKEGPSILRIQQVVRGDSAAYFCASSPGQGPTGELFFGEGSRLTVL.

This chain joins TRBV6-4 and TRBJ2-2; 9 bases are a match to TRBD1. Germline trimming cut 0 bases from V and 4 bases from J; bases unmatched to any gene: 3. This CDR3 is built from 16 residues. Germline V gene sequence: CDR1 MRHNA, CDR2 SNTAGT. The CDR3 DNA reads TGTGCCAGCAGTGACTCATGGACAGGGGCCACCGGGGAGCTGTTTTTT. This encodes CASSDSWTGATGELFF.

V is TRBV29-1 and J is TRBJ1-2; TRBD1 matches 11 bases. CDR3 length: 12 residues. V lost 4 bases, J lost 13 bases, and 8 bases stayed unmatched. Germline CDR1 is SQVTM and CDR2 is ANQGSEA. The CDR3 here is CSVAGTGGEATF. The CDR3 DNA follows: TGCAGCGTTGCCGGGACAGGGGGGGAAGCCACCTTC.